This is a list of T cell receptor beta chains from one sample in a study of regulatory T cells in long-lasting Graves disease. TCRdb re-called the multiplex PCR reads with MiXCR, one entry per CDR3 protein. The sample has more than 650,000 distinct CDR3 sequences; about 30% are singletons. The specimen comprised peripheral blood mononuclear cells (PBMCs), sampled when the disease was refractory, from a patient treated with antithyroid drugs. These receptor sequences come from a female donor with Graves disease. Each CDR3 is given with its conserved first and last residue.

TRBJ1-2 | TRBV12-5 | CASGSWGSHYGYTF
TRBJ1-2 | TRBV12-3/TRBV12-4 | CASSLAGSPNGYTF
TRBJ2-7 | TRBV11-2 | CASSRGLGYEQYF
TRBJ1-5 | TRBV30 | CAWSPESNQPQHF
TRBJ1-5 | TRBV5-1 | CASSVTGGRNQPQHF
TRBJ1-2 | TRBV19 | CASSIGQGGGYTF
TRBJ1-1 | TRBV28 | CASSETGLPNTEAFF
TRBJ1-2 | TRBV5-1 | CASSAQRGQNYGYTF
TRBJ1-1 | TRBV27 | CASRERGGFKLNTEAFF
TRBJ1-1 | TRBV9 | CASSVEPNTEAFF
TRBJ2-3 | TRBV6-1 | CASSVLAGDTQYF
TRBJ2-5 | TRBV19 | CASSIGTARQETQYF
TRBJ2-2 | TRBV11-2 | CASSSGTGRDTGELFF
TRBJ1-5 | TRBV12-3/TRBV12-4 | CASRTTGGNQPQHF
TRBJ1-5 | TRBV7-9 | CASSLGDREYQPQHF
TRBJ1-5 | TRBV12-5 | CASGLADQENQPQHF
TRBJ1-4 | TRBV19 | CASSKGQVVEKLFF
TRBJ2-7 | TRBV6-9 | CASSYGTGVYEQYF
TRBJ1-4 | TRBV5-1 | CASSLAQATNEKLFF
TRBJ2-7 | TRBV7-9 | CASSLGDGPYEQYF
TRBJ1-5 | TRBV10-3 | CAISEVSEVQPQHF
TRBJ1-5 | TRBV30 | CAWSIRAGNQPQHF
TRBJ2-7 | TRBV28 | CASSFPGDYEQYF
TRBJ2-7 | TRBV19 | CASSIPGGRNEQYF
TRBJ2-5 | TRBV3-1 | CASSQDGTGFGETQYF
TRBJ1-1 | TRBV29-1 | CSVEGQGGATEAFF
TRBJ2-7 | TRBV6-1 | CASSEGLVYEQYF
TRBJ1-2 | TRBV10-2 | CASISGGLDYGYTF
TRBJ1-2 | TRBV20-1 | CSARGITGAEYGYTF
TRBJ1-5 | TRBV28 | CASSRSNREFQPQHF
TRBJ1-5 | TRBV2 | CASSEWGNQPQHF
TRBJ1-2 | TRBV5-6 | CASSLVGRAFENGYTF
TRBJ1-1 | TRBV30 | CAWSVRVNTEAFF
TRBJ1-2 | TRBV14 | CASSQAPRGLGGYTF
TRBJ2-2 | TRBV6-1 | CASSELGAGGLTGELFF
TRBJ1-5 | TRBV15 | CATSRPAPTRGVRSNQPQHF
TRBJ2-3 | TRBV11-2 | CASSLGPGRAQYF
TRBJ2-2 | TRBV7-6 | CASSRRLATTQTGELFF
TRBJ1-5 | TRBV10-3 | CAISETDRGLIISNQPQHF
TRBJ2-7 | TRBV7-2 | CASSLGLAGGPGNEQYF
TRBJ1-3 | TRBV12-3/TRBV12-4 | CASTGAISGNTIYF
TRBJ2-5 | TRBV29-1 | CSGGLAGGETQYF
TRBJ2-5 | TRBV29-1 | CSTPRLHRTETQYF
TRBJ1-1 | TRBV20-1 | CSAWDRVTEAFF
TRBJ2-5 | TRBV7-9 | CASSFRQGVETQYF
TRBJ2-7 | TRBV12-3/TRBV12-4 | CASSLRSRAYEQYF
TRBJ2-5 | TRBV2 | CASAELKETQYF
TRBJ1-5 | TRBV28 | CASTKGRDRQPQHF
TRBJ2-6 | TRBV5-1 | CASSLLSGGTGANVLTF
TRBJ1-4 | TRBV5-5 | CASGHLEGLANEKLFF
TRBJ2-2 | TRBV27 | CASSPGTSGTGELFF
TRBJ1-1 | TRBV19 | CASSLTGSGAFF
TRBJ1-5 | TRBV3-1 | CASSQDWTGANQPQHF
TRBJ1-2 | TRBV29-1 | CSVEILGQGSGGYTF
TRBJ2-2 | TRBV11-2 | CASVMRGAVTGELFF